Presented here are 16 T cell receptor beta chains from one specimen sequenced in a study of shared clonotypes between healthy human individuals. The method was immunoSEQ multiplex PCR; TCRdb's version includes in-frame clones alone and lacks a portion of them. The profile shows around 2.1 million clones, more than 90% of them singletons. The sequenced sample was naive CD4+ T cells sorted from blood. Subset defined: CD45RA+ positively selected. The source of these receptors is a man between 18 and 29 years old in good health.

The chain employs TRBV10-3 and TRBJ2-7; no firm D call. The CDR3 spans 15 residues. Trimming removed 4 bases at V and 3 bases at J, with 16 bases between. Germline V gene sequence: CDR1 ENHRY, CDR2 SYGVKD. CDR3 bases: TGTGCCATCAGTGCAGTTTCGCAAGGCCTCTACGAGCAGTACTTC. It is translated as CAISAVSQGLYEQYF.

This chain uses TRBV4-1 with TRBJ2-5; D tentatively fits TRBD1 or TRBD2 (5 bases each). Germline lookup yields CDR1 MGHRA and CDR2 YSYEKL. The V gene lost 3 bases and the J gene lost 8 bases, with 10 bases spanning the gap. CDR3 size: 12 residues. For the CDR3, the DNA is TGCGCCAGCAGCCACATGGGGGAAACCCAGTACTTC. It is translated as CASSHMGETQYF.

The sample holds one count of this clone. For the CDR3, the DNA is TGTGCCAGCAGCTCGAACAGTGTTACGCAGTATTTT. It yields the protein CASSSNSVTQYF. This chain joins TRBV7-2 and TRBJ2-3; no clear D. The germline V and J ends were trimmed by 4 bases and 8 bases, with 10 bases remaining between them. Germline CDR1 and CDR2: SGHTA and FQGNSA. The CDR3 is 12 residues long.

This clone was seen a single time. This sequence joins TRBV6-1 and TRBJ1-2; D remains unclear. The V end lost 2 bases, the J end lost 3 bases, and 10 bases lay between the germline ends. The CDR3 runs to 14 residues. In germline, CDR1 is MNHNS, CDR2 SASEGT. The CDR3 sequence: CASSEYVGYYGYTF. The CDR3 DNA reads TGTGCCAGCAGTGAATACGTAGGTTACTATGGCTACACCTTC.

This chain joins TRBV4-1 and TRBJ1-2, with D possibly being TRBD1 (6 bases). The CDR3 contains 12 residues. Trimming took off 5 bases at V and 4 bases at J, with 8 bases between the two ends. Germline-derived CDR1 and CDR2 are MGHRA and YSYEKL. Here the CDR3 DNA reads TGCGCCAGCAGCGCACAGGGCTATGGCTACACCTTC. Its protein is CASSAQGYGYTF.

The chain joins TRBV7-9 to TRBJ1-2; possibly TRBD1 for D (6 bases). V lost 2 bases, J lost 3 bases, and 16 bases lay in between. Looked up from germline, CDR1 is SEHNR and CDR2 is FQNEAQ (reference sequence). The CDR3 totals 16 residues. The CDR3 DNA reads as TGTGCCAGCAGCTTAAGAATGGCAGGGGAGGACTATGGCTACACCTTC. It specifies CASSLRMAGEDYGYTF.

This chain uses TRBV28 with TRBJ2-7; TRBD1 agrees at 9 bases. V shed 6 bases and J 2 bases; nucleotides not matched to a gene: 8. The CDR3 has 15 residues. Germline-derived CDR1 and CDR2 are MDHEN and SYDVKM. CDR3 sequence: CASSRTGGAPYEQYF. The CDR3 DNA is TGTGCCAGCAGCCGAACAGGGGGCGCCCCCTACGAGCAGTACTTC. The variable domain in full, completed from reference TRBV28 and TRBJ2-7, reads DVKVTQSSRYLVKRTGEKVFLECVQDMDHENMFWYRQDPGLGLRLIYFSYDVKMKEKGDIPEGYSVSREKKERFSLILESASTNQTSMYLCASSRTGGAPYEQYFGPGTRLTVT.

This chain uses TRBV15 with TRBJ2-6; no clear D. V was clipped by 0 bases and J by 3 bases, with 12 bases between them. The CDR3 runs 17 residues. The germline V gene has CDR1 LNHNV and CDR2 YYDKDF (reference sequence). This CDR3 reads CATSRDSIQVGANVLTF. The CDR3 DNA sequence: TGTGCCACCAGCAGAGATTCCATCCAGGTTGGGGCCAACGTCCTGACTTTC.

CDR3 DNA: TGCAGCGTTGAAGAAGACGGGACACCGAACTATGGCTACACCTTC. Amino acids: CSVEEDGTPNYGYTF. The genes are TRBV29-1 and TRBJ1-2; a possible D gene is TRBD1 (6 bases). The CDR3 has 15 residues. Germline CDR1 reads SQVTM; CDR2 reads ANQGSEA. Trimming pared 0 bases from V and 2 bases from J, leaving 13 bases between.

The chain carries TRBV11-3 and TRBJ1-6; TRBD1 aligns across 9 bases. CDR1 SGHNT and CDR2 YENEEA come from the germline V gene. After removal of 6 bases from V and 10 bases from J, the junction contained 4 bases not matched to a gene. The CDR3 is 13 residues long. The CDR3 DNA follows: TGTGCCAGCAGTGACAGGGGGTTGTCACCCCTCCACTTT. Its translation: CASSDRGLSPLHF.

The CDR3 reads CASRLPGQANTEAFF. CDR3 bases: TGTGCCAGCAGGCTTCCGGGACAGGCGAACACTGAAGCTTTCTTT. The chain uses TRBV28 and TRBJ1-1; TRBD1 matches at 8 bases. CDR3 size: 15 residues. J gave up 1 base and V 6 bases, and 7 bases lay outside the gene matches. The germline V gene encodes CDR1 MDHEN and CDR2 SYDVKM.

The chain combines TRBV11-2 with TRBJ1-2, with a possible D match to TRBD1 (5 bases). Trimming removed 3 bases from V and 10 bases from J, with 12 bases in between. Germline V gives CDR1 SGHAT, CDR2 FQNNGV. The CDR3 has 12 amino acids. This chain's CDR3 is CASSFGTPSYTF. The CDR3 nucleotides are TGTGCCAGCAGCTTCGGGACGCCCTCCTACACCTTC.

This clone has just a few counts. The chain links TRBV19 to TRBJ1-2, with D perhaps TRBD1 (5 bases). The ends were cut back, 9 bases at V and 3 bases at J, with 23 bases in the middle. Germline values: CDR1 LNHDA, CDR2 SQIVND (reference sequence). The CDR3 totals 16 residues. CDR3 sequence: CASRELGGSGDYGYTF. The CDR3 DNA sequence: TGTGCCAGCAGGGAATTAGGCGGGAGTGGGGACTATGGCTACACCTTC. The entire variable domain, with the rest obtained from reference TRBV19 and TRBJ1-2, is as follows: DGGITQSPKYLFRKEGQNVTLSCEQNLNHDAMYWYRQDPGQGLRLIYYSQIVNDFQKGDIAEGYSVSREKKESFPLTVTSAQKNPTAFYLCASRELGGSGDYGYTFGSGTRLTVV.

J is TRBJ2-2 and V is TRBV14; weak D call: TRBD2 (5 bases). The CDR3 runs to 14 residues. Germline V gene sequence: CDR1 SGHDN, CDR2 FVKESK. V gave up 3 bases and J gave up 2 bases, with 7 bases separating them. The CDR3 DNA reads TGTGCCAGCAGCCAGACGGGAAACACCGGGGAGCTGTTTTTT. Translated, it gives CASSQTGNTGELFF. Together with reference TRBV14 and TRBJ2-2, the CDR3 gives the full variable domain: EAGVTQFPSHSVIEKGQTVTLRCDPISGHDNLYWYRRVMGKEIKFLLHFVKESKQDESGMPNNRFLAERTGGTYSTLKVQPAELEDSGVYFCASSQTGNTGELFFGEGSRLTVL.

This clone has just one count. The CDR3 DNA reads as TGTGCCAGCGGGCAGAGCGCCTACAATGAGCAGTTCTTC. The encoded protein is CASGQSAYNEQFF. V usage is TRBV6-1 and J usage is TRBJ2-1; D unresolved. Germline V gene lookup returns CDR1 MNHNS and CDR2 SASEGT. The CDR3 totals 13 residues. V was cut by 8 bases and J by 2 bases, with 10 bases left in between.

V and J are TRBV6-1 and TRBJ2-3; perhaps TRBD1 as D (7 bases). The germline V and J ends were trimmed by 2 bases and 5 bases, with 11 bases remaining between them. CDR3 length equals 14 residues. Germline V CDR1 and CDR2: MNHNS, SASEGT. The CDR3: CASSEFQGGDTQYF. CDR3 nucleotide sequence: TGTGCCAGCAGTGAATTCCAGGGGGGAGATACGCAGTATTTT.